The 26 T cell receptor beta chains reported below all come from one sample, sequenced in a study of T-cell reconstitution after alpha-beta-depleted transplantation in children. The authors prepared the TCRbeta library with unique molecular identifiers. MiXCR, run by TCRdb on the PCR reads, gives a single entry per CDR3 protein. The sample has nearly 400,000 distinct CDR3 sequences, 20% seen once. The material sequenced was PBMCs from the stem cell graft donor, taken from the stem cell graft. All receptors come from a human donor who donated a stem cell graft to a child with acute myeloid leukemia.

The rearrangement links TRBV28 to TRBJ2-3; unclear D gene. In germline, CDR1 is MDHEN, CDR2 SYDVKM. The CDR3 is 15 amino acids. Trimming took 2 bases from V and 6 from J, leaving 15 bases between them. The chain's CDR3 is CASSLAPLPRDTQYF. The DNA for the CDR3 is TGTGCCAGCAGTTTAGCCCCTCTACCGCGGGATACGCAGTATTTT.

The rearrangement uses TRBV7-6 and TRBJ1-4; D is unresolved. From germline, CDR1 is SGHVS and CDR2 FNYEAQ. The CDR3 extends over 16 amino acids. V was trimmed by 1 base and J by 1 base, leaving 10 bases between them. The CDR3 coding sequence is TGTGCCAGCAGCTTAGTACAGCCAGGAACTAATGAAAAACTGTTTTTT. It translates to CASSLVQPGTNEKLFF.

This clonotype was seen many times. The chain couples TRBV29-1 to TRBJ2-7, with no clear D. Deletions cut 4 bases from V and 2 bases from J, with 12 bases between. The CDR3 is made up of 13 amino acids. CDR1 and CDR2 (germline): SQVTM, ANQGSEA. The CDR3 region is CSVGFGRAYEQYF. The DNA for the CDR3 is TGCAGCGTTGGGTTCGGACGCGCCTACGAGCAGTACTTC.

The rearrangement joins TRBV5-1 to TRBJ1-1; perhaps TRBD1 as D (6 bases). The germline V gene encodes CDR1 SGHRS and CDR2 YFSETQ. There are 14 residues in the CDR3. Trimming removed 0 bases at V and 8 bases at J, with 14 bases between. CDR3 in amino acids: CASSLDGGGAEAFF. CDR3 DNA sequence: TGCGCCAGCAGCTTGGATGGAGGGGGGGCAGAAGCTTTCTTT.

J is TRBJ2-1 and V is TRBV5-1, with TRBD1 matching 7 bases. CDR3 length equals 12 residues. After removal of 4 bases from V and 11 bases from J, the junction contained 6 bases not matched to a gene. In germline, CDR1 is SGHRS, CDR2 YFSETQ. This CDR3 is CASSPGTDKQFF. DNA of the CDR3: TGCGCCAGCAGCCCGGGGACAGATAAGCAGTTCTTC.

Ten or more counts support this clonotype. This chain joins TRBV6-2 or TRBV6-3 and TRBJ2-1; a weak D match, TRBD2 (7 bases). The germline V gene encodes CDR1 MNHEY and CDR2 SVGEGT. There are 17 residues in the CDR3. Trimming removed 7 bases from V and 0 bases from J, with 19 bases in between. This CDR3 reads CASTRGASGSSYNEQFF. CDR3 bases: TGTGCCAGCACTCGGGGGGCTAGCGGCAGCTCCTACAATGAGCAGTTCTTC.

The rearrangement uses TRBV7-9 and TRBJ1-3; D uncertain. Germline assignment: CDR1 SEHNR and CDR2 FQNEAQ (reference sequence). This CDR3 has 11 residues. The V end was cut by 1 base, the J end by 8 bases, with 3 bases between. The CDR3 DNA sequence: TGTGCCAGCAGCTTAGAGGACACCATATATTTT. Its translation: CASSLEDTIYF.

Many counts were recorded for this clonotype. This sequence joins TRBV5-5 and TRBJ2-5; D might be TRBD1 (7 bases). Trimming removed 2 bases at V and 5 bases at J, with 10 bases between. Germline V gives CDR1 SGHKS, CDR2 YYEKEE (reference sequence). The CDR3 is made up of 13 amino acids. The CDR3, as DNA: TGTGCCAGCAGCTTACAGGGGAGGGAGACCCAGTACTTC. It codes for CASSLQGRETQYF.

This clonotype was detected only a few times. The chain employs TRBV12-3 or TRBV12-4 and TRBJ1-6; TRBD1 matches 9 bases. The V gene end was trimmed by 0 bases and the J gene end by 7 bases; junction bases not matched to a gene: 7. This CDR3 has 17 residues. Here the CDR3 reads CASSLAHLGQGNSPLHF. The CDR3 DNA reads TGTGCCAGCAGTTTAGCGCATCTCGGACAGGGGAATTCACCCCTCCACTTT.

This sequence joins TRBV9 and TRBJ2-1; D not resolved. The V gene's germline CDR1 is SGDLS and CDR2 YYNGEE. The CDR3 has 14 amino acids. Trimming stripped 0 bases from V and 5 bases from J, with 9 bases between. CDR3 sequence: CASSVEGRHNEQFF. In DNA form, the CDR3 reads TGTGCCAGCAGCGTAGAGGGCCGCCACAATGAGCAGTTCTTC.

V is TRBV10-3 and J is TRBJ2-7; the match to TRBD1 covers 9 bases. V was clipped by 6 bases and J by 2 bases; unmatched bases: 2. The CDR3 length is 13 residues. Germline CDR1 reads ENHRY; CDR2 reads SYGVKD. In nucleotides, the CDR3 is TGTGCCATCAGGGGGGACAGGGCCTACGAGCAGTACTTC. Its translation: CAIRGDRAYEQYF.

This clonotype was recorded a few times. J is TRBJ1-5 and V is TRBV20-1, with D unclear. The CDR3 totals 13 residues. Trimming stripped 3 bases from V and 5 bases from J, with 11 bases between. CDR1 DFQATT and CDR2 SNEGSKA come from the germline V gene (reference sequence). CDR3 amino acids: CSASADNHQPQHF. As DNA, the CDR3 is TGCAGTGCTAGCGCTGACAACCATCAGCCCCAGCATTTT.

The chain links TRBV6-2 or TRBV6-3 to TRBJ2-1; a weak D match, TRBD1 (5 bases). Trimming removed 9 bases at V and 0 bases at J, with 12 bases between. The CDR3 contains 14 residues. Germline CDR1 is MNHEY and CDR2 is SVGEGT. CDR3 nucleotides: TGTGCCAGTTCAGGGCCTATCTCCTACAATGAGCAGTTCTTC. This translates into CASSGPISYNEQFF.

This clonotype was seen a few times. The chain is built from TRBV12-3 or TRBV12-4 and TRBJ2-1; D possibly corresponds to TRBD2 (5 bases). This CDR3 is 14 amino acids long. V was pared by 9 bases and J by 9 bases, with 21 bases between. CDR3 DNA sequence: TGTGCCAGTAAACCGTTTGAAAGGGAGATTGAGCAGTTCTTC. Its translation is CASKPFEREIEQFF.

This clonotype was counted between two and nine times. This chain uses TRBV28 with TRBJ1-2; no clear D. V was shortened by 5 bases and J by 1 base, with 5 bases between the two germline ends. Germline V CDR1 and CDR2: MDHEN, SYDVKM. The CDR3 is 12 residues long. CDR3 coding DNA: TGTGCCAGCAGTGACATTAACTATGGCTACACCTTC. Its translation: CASSDINYGYTF.

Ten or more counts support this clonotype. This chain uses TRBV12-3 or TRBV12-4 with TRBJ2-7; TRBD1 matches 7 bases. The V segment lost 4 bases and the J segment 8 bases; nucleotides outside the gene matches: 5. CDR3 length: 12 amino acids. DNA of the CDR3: TGTGCCAGCAGTTCAGACAGGGAAAAGCAGTACTTC. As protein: CASSSDREKQYF.

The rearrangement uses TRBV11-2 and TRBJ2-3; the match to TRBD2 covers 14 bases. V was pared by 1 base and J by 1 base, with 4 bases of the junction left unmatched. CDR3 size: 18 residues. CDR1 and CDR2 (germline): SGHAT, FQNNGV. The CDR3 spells CASSLGRLAGGGTDTQYF. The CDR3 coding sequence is TGTGCCAGCAGCTTAGGTCGACTAGCGGGAGGGGGCACAGATACGCAGTATTTT.

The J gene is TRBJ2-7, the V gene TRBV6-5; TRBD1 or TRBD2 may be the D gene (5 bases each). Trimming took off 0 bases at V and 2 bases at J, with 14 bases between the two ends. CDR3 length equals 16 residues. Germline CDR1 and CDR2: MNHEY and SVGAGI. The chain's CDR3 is CASSYSGGGRTYEQYF. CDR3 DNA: TGTGCCAGCAGTTACTCGGGTGGGGGTAGGACCTACGAGCAGTACTTC.

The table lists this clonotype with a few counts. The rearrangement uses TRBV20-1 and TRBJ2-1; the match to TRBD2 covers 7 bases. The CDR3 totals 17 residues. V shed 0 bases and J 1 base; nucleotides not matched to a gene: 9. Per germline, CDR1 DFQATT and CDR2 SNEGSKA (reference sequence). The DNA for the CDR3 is TGCAGTGCTAGAGATCGGGGGGAGAGTGTGTCCTACAATGAGCAGTTCTTC. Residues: CSARDRGESVSYNEQFF.

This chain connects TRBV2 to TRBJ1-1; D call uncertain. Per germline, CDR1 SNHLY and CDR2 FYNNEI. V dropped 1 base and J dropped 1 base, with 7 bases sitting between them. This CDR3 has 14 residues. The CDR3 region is CASSEVAENTEAFF. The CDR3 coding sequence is TGTGCCAGCAGTGAAGTAGCGGAGAACACTGAAGCTTTCTTT.

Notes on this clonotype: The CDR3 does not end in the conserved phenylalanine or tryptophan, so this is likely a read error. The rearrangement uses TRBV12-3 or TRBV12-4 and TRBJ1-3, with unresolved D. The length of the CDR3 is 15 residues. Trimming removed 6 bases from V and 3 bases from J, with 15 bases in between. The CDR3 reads CASRGVGGIGNTIYV. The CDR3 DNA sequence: TGTGCCAGCAGAGGTGTCGGCGGGATTGGAAACACCATATATGTT.

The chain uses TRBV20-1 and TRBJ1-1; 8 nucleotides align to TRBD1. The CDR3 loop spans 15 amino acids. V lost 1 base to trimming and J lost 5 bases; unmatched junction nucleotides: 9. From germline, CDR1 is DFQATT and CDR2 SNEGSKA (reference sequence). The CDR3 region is CSARGVSGGRTEAFF. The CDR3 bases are TGCAGTGCTAGAGGCGTTTCAGGGGGCCGGACTGAAGCTTTCTTT.

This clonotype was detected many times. CDR3 in DNA: TGCAGCGTTGGCCCAGGGGAGGGAGCTTTCTTT. Its protein product is CSVGPGEGAFF. The V gene is TRBV29-1, the J gene TRBJ1-1; TRBD1 might be the D (6 bases). Trimming removed 4 bases at V and 10 bases at J, with 13 bases between. CDR3 length equals 11 residues. Germline V gene data show CDR1 as SQVTM and CDR2 as ANQGSEA.

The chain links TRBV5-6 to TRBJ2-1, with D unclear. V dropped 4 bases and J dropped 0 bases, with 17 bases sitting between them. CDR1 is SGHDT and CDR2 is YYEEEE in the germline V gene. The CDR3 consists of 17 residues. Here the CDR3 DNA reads TGTGCCAGCAGCCCTAAAGTCCGATGGGGCTCCTACAATGAGCAGTTCTTC. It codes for CASSPKVRWGSYNEQFF.

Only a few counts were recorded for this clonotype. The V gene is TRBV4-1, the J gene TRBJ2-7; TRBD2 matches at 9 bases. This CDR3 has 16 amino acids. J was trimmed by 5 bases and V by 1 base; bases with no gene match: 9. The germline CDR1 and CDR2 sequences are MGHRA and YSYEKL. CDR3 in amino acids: CASSQGRASGNHEQYF. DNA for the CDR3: TGCGCCAGCAGCCAAGGACGGGCTAGCGGGAACCACGAGCAGTACTTC.

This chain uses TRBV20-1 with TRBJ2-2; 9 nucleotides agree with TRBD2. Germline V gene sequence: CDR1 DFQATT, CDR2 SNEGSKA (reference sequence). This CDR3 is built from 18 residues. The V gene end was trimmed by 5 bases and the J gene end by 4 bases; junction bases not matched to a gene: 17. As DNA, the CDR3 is TGCAGTGCTCGGGAACCGGGACTAGCCTGGGGTAGCACCGGGGAGCTGTTTTTT. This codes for CSAREPGLAWGSTGELFF.